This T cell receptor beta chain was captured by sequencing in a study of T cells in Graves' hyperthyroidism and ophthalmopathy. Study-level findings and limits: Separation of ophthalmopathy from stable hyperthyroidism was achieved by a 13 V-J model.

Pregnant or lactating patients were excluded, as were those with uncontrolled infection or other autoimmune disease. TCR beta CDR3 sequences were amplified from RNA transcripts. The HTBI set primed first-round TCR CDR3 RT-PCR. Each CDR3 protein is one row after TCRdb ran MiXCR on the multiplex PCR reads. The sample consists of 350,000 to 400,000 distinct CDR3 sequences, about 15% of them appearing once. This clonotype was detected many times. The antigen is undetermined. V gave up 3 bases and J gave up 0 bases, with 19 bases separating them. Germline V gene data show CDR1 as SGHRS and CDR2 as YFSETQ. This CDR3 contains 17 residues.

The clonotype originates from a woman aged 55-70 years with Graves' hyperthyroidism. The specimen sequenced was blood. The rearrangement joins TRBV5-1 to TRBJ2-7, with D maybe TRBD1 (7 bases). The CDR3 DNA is TGCGCCAGCAGCTCTCCGAGGAGGGACAGCCTCTCCTACGAGCAGTACTTC. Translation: CASSSPRRDSLSYEQYF.